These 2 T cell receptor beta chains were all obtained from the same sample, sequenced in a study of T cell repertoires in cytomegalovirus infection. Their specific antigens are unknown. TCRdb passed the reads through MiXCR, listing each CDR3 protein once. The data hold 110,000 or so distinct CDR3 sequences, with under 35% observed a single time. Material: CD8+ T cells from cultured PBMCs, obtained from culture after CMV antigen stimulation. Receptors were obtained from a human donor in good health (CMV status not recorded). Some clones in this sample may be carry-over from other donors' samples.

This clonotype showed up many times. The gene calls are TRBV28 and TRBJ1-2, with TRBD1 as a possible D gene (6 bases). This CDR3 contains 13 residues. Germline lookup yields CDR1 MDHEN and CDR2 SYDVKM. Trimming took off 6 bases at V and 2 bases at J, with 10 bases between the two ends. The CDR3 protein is CASSQQGNYGYTF. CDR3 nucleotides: TGTGCCAGCAGCCAACAGGGAAACTATGGCTACACCTTC.

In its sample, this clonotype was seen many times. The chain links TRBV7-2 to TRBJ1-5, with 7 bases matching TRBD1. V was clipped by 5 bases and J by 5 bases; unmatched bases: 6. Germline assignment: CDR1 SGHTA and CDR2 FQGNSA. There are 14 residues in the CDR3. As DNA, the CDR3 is TGTGCCAGCAGCCCACAGGGGAGGCATCAGCCCCAGCATTTT. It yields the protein CASSPQGRHQPQHF. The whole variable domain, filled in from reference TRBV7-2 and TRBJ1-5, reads GAGVSQSPSNKVTEKGKDVELRCDPISGHTALYWYRQSLGQGLEFLIYFQGNSAPDKSGLPSDRFSAERTGGSVSTLTIQRTQQEDSAVYLCASSPQGRHQPQHFGDGTRLSIL.